The present T cell receptor (beta chain) was sequenced within a study of T-cell memory formation after mild COVID-19. CDR1 SSHAT and CDR2 FNYEAQ come from the germline V gene (reference sequence). Deletions cut 1 base from V and 0 bases from J, with 9 bases between. CDR3 length equals 16 residues. TCRdb passed the 5' RACE reads through MiXCR, listing each CDR3 protein once. The repertoire holds roughly 150,000 distinct CDR3 sequences, with under 15% as singletons. This chain connects TRBV7-7 to TRBJ2-2; no definite D call. The sequence came from a man between 18 and 29 years old who had mild COVID-19 (a few samples of this study predate the infection). Cell type and time point are not known. The sample consisted of PBMCs or a T cell subset sorted from them (not recorded which). This CDR3 is CASSLGQHPNTGELFF. Written as DNA, the CDR3 is TGTGCCAGCAGCTTAGGGCAGCACCCGAACACCGGGGAGCTGTTTTTT.